The 12 T cell receptor beta chains reported below all come from one sample, sequenced in a study of beta chain features in type 1 diabetes. The authors reverse transcribed all of the isolated RNA, so sequencing captured expressed TCRB transcripts. Produced via immunoSEQ multiplex PCR; TCRdb's table is partial and in-frame only. The data show around 240,000 clones, over 8.5% seen once. Sequencing used naive CD4+ T cells from blood. Receptor source: a woman under 30 in good health.

J is TRBJ2-4 and V is TRBV6-1; D gene unclear. This CDR3 spans 14 amino acids. CDR1 MNHNS and CDR2 SASEGT come from the germline V gene. V gave up 3 bases and J gave up 0 bases, with 6 bases separating them. CDR3 protein: CASSEGRAKNIQYF. CDR3 sequence (DNA): TGTGCCAGCAGTGAGGGCAGAGCCAAAAACATTCAGTACTTC.

The rearrangement uses TRBV7-9 and TRBJ2-5; 9 positions agree with TRBD1. Germline V gives CDR1 SEHNR, CDR2 FQNEAQ (reference sequence). This CDR3 is 14 amino acids long. V lost 5 bases and J lost 5; bases outside the gene matches: 6. The DNA of the CDR3 is TGTGCCAGCAGCGCCGGGACAGGGTGGGAGACCCAGTACTTC. Encoded protein: CASSAGTGWETQYF.

The rearrangement joins TRBV6-5 to TRBJ1-3; 7 positions agree with TRBD1. With V trimmed by 6 bases and J by 0 bases, 2 bases remained unmatched. Per the germline V gene, CDR1 is MNHEY and CDR2 is SVGAGI. CDR3 size: 14 residues. CDR3 loop: CASSHRGSGNTIYF. As DNA, the CDR3 is TGTGCCAGCAGCCACAGGGGCTCTGGAAACACCATATATTTT.

This clone was found a few times. The chain links TRBV9 to TRBJ1-2; TRBD1 matches at 7 bases. This CDR3 comprises 15 residues. Germline CDR1 SGDLS, CDR2 YYNGEE. The trim removed 0 bases at V and 4 bases at J, leaving 6 bases unmatched. The CDR3: CASSVDTQGTYGYTF. The CDR3 bases are TGTGCCAGCAGCGTAGACACACAGGGGACCTATGGCTACACCTTC. Variable domain in full (rest from reference TRBV9 and TRBJ1-2): DSGVTQTPKHLITATGQRVTLRCSPRSGDLSVYWYQQSLDQGLQFLIQYYNGEERAKGNILERFSAQQFPDLHSELNLSSLELGDSALYFCASSVDTQGTYGYTFGSGTRLTVV.

This clone was detected only a few times. The chain has TRBV30 and TRBJ2-7; 7 bases fit TRBD1. Germline CDR1 is GTSNPN and CDR2 is SVGIG (reference sequence). The CDR3 sequence is 13 residues long. The trim removed 1 base at V and 2 bases at J, leaving 2 bases unmatched. The CDR3 spells CAWSDGTAYEQYF. DNA of the CDR3: TGTGCCTGGAGTGATGGGACAGCCTACGAGCAGTACTTC.

The J gene is TRBJ1-1, the V gene TRBV19; D call uncertain. The CDR3 consists of 14 residues. CDR1 and CDR2 from the germline V gene are LNHDA and SQIVND (reference sequence). Trimming stripped 6 bases from V and 2 bases from J, with 13 bases between. The CDR3 is CASRTPPGNTEAFF. The CDR3 nucleotides are TGTGCCAGTAGAACCCCTCCAGGAAACACTGAAGCTTTCTTT. Complete variable domain (other parts from reference TRBV19 and TRBJ1-1): DGGITQSPKYLFRKEGQNVTLSCEQNLNHDAMYWYRQDPGQGLRLIYYSQIVNDFQKGDIAEGYSVSREKKESFPLTVTSAQKNPTAFYLCASRTPPGNTEAFFGQGTRLTVV.

The rearrangement links TRBV2 to TRBJ1-3; possibly TRBD1 for D (6 bases). CDR3 length: 14 residues. The V gene's germline CDR1 is SNHLY and CDR2 FYNNEI. V dropped 9 bases and J dropped 2 bases, with 14 bases sitting between them. The CDR3 nucleotides read TGTGCCAGAGCACAGGGTGCGACTGGAAACACCATATATTTT. Protein sequence: CARAQGATGNTIYF.

This chain links TRBV5-6 with TRBJ2-7; tentatively, D is TRBD1 (6 bases). The V gene's germline CDR1 is SGHDT and CDR2 YYEEEE. The length of the CDR3 is 13 residues. V lost 1 base, J lost 10 bases, and 15 bases lay in between. For the CDR3, the DNA is TGTGCCAGCAGCTTGCCAGGGGCGCCTGAACAGTACTTC. Translating it yields CASSLPGAPEQYF.

This clone was seen more than once but under ten times. V and J are TRBV7-6 and TRBJ2-3; 10 bases are shared with TRBD2. Trimming cost V 3 bases and J 3 bases; bases outside gene matches: 3. The germline V gene encodes CDR1 SGHVS and CDR2 FNYEAQ. The CDR3 loop spans 15 amino acids. The CDR3 here is CASSFGTSDTDTQYF. DNA of the CDR3: TGTGCCAGCAGCTTCGGGACTAGCGATACAGATACGCAGTATTTT.

A few counts support this clone. The chain has TRBV7-9 and TRBJ2-5; 15 bases are shared with TRBD2. The CDR3 loop spans 16 amino acids. Germline trimming cut 4 bases from V and 5 bases from J; bases unmatched to any gene: 5. Germline loops: CDR1 SEHNR, CDR2 FQNEAQ (reference sequence). The CDR3: CASSSWTSGRVETQYF. The CDR3 DNA sequence: TGTGCCAGCAGCTCGTGGACTAGCGGGAGGGTTGAGACCCAGTACTTC.

This clone was observed a handful of times. CDR3 nucleotides: TGTGCCAGCAGCTTCGGCCTTACAGGGGGCAACGGGGAGCTGTTTTTT. Translated, it gives CASSFGLTGGNGELFF. V and J are TRBV5-4 and TRBJ2-2; the match to TRBD1 covers 9 bases. Trimming at V came to 2 bases and at J to 7 bases, leaving 9 bases not matched to a gene. Germline assignment: CDR1 SGHNT and CDR2 YYREEE (reference sequence). There are 16 residues in the CDR3.

This clone was detected only a few times. The genes are TRBV30 and TRBJ2-3; TRBD1 might be the D (5 bases). Germline lookup yields CDR1 GTSNPN and CDR2 SVGIG (reference sequence). V gave up 0 bases and J gave up 4 bases, with 11 bases separating them. This CDR3 spans 14 amino acids. CDR3 residues: CAWSVSQGADTQYF. DNA of the CDR3: TGTGCCTGGAGTGTATCGCAGGGCGCAGATACGCAGTATTTT.